This TCR beta chain stems from a study of T cell changes during pregnancy in multiple sclerosis. The data were produced by immunoSEQ multiplex PCR, yet TCRdb's version contains in-frame clones alone and is incomplete. The data hold about 58,000 clones, with 91% observed a single time. V gave up 4 bases and J gave up 3 bases; unmatched junction bases: 5. Germline V gives CDR1 SGHDN, CDR2 FVKESK. The CDR3 sequence is 15 residues long. This receptor was obtained from a female donor in good health, enrolled as a control in a pregnancy study. V and J are TRBV14 and TRBJ1-4; 7 nucleotides align to TRBD1. The source material was CD4+ T cells from peripheral blood mononuclear cells, sampled after pregnancy. The CDR3 DNA reads TGTGCCAGCAGCCCCGGGGACAGATCTAATGAAAAACTGTTTTTT. It is translated as CASSPGDRSNEKLFF.